This T cell receptor (beta chain) was found in a study of shared clonotypes between healthy human individuals. Cells designated naive CD8 were CD45RO-negative and were positively selected for CCR7, with terminally differentiated effector memory CD45RA+ cells excluded. Germline CDR1 is WSHSY and CDR2 is SAAADI. V was cut by 2 bases and J by 5 bases, with 6 bases left in between. CDR3 length equals 13 residues. Measured with immunoSEQ multiplex PCR; TCRdb has only the in-frame clones, and not every one. In the table there are fewer than 1 million clones, just over 95% of which are singletons. Sequencing input: naive CD8+ T cells sorted from blood. The clonotype originates from a man younger than 40 in good health. The chain has TRBV10-2 and TRBJ2-2; D is ambiguous. The chain's CDR3 is CASSEGRTGELFF. The CDR3 coding sequence is TGCGCCAGCAGTGAGGGTAGGACCGGGGAGCTGTTTTTT.